The clone carrying this T cell receptor (beta chain) was seen a few times. As yet, its antigen is unknown. The germline V gene has CDR1 MNHEY and CDR2 SVGAGI. The CDR3 covers 16 residues. Between the trimmed V and J ends, which lost 5 bases and 7 bases, there was a span of 21 bases. TCRdb passed the reads through MiXCR, listing each CDR3 protein once. Among about 450,000 distinct CDR3 sequences listed, roughly a third were seen once. This entry is derived from a study of T cell repertoires in cytomegalovirus infection. Study at large: It was the public TCR beta signatures that indicated both CMV infection and matching HLA type.

Study-wide findings and caveats: Clonotype analysis showed dominance of the ex vivo response by HLA-C-restricted CMV-specific TCR beta clonotypes. Cumulated frequencies of public TCR beta families served to identify carriers of CMV plus the relevant HLA.

Sequencing used PBMCs. This receptor was taken from a human donor in good health (CMV status not recorded). Some clones in this sample may be carry-over from other donors' samples. This chain uses TRBV6-5 with TRBJ2-4; perhaps TRBD1 as D (6 bases). The CDR3 spells CASSNLRTALGNIQYF. The CDR3 DNA sequence: TGTGCCAGCAGTAACTTACGGACAGCCCTCGGGAACATTCAGTACTTC.